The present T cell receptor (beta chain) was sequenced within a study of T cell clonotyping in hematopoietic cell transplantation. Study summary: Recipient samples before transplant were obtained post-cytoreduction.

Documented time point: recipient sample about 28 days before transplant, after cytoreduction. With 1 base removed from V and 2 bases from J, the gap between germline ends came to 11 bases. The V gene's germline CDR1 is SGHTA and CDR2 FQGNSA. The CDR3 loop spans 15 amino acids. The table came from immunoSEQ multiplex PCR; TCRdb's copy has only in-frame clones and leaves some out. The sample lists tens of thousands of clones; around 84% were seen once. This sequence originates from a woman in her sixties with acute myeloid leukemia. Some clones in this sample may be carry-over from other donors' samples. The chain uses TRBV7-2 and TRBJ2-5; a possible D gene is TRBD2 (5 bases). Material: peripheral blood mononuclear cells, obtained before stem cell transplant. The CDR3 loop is CASSLGSSGQETQYF. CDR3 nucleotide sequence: TGTGCCAGCAGCTTAGGTTCTTCGGGGCAAGAGACCCAGTACTTC.